A selection of T cell receptor beta chains follows, all from one sample in a study of cytomegalovirus exposure and HLA in healthy donors. Only in-frame clones appear in the TCRdb table, and some are missing; sequencing was by immunoSEQ multiplex PCR. The repertoire includes 150,000 or so clones, 70% to 80% of them detected once, and under 2.5% sits in the top ten. Sequenced: PBMCs. Source of these receptors: a young man in good health and CMV-seronegative. CDR3s include the opening cysteine and the closing phenylalanine or tryptophan. The D gene is left open where the match is weak. Rows may omit the clone size; those that give it use once, few, many or a size class.

j_call clone_size d_call v_call cdr3_nt cdr3_aa
TRBJ2-5 . . TRBV6-6 TGTGCCAGCAGTTACACTCAGGGTTATGCGGAGACCCAGTACTTC CASSYTQGYAETQYF
TRBJ1-5 . . TRBV19 TGTGCCAGTAGTATAGGGCCCAGAAATAGCAATCAGCCCCAGCATTTT CASSIGPRNSNQPQHF
TRBJ2-6 . . TRBV7-9 TGTGCCAGCACTAAAGGGGGCGGGGTCCCTGGGGCCAACGTCCTGACTTTC CASTKGGGVPGANVLTF
TRBJ2-7 . . TRBV28 TGTGCCAGCAGTTTCCCGGCAGGGGACGAGCAGTACTTC CASSFPAGDEQYF
TRBJ1-6 few . TRBV7-8 TGTGCCAGCAGCGCCACAGGCAATAATTCACCCCTCCACTTT CASSATGNNSPLHF
TRBJ2-5 . . TRBV10-3 TGTGCCATCAGTGAGTCGGGCAACCAAGAGACCCAGTACTTC CAISESGNQETQYF
TRBJ1-1 . . TRBV19 TGTGCCAGTAGCGGACAGTTGAACACTGAAGCTTTCTTT CASSGQLNTEAFF
TRBJ1-6 . TRBD1 TRBV6-5 TGTGCCAGCAGTTTCGAAGGGACAGGCAATTCACCCCTCCACTTT CASSFEGTGNSPLHF
TRBJ1-5 once . TRBV6-1 TGTGCCAGCAGTGAAGAGGGAATAAGGGGGCCCCAGCATTTT CASSEEGIRGPQHF
TRBJ2-7 . . TRBV14 TGTGCCAGCAGCCAAGCGGTTTTCGACGAGCAGTACTTC CASSQAVFDEQYF
TRBJ2-3 once . TRBV27 TGTGCCAGCAGTTTAACAGTCGTCCCAGATACGCAGTATTTT CASSLTVVPDTQYF
TRBJ1-6 few . TRBV5-1 TGCGCCAGCAGCTTGGGAAGAGGAGATAATTCACCCCTCCACTTT CASSLGRGDNSPLHF
TRBJ2-3 once . TRBV4-1 TGCGCCAGCAGCCAAGGAGTAGGGGGAACTAGCACAGATACGCAGTATTTT CASSQGVGGTSTDTQYF
TRBJ2-7 . . TRBV15 TGTGCCACCAGCAGGGATCCTCCGACAGTTCACCAAGAATACTACGAGCAGTACTTC CATSRDPPTVHQEYYEQYF
TRBJ2-5 . . TRBV15 TGTGCCACCAGTTCAGATGGGGCCGGTTTTCAGACCCAGTACTTC CATSSDGAGFQTQYF
TRBJ1-6 . . TRBV19 TGTGCCAGTAGTGCCCGACGGTCCGCGGATTCACCCCTCCACTTT CASSARRSADSPLHF
TRBJ1-6 . . TRBV18 TGTGCCAGCTCACCAAGAGCGGGGGGGCTAGGTTCACCCCTCCACTTT CASSPRAGGLGSPLHF
TRBJ1-2 . . TRBV4-3 TGCGCCAGCAGCCAGTCCCGAGAGAGGAACTATGGCTACACCTTC CASSQSRERNYGYTF
TRBJ2-5 once TRBD2 TRBV9 TGTGCCAGCAGCTCAACGGGGGGGCCGGAGACCCAGTACTTC CASSSTGGPETQYF
TRBJ2-7 . . TRBV6-1 TGTGCCAGCAACCAGGAGGGGAAGCAGTACTTC CASNQEGKQYF
TRBJ2-3 . TRBD2 TRBV2 TGTGCCAGTAGGACTAGCGGGCTGTTTCGGGATACGCAGTATTTT CASRTSGLFRDTQYF
TRBJ2-2 few . TRBV9 TGTGCCAGCAGCGTAGAGGGGGCCGGGGAGCTGTTTTTT CASSVEGAGELFF
TRBJ1-5 . . TRBV4-3 TGCGCCAGCAGCCAAGATCCTCAGGGAACCCAGCCCCAGCATTTT CASSQDPQGTQPQHF
TRBJ2-5 . . TRBV11-2 TGTGCCAGCAGCTCGACACTTGAGACCCAGTACTTC CASSSTLETQYF
TRBJ2-2 . . TRBV5-1 TGCGCCAGCAGCCTTGAATGGAGCAGGGGAAACACCGGGGAGCTGTTTTTT CASSLEWSRGNTGELFF
TRBJ2-3 . . TRBV6-5 TGTGCCAGCAGTTTGGCAGGGGATGCAGATACGCAGTATTTT CASSLAGDADTQYF
TRBJ1-5 . . TRBV7-2 TGTGCCAGCAGCTTAAAGTCAGGCCCTCATCAGCCCCAGCATTTT CASSLKSGPHQPQHF
TRBJ1-1 . . TRBV5-1 TGCGCCAGCAGCCCGACAGGAAACACTGAAGCTTTCTTT CASSPTGNTEAFF
TRBJ2-1 . TRBD2 TRBV7-2 TGTGCCAGCAGCTTAGTCGCACTAGCGGTCAGCTCCTACAATGAGCAGTTCTTC CASSLVALAVSSYNEQFF
TRBJ2-5 . TRBD1 TRBV29-1 TGCAGCGAACAGACAGGGGGCGTAGAGACCCAGTACTTC CSEQTGGVETQYF
TRBJ1-2 . . TRBV2 TGTGCCAGCAGTGAAGCGCTTCTAGGAGGCTACACCTTC CASSEALLGGYTF
TRBJ2-3 . TRBD2 TRBV7-7 TGTGCCAGCAGTTTCGGACTAGCGGACACAGATACGCAGTATTTT CASSFGLADTDTQYF
TRBJ2-1 . . TRBV9 TGTGCCAGCAGCGTAGTGGGGGGGGCCATTGAGCAGTTCTTC CASSVVGGAIEQFF
TRBJ2-7 . . TRBV10-2 TGCGCCAGCAGTGAGCCAGGGATGGGCTCCTACGAGCAGTACTTC CASSEPGMGSYEQYF
TRBJ1-1 . TRBD1 TRBV5-8 TGTGCCAGCAGCGTGGGACAGGTGGTTTGGACTGAAGCTTTCTTT CASSVGQVVWTEAFF
TRBJ2-7 . . TRBV7-2 TGTGCCAGCAGCCAGGAGATTGGAGGACTCTACGAGCAGTACTTC CASSQEIGGLYEQYF
TRBJ1-2 . . TRBV28 TGTGCCAGCAGTTTCTCCAACAGCAACTATGGCTACACCTTC CASSFSNSNYGYTF
TRBJ2-3 . . TRBV5-6 TGTGCCAGCAGCTTGGTGGCCGATACGCAGTATTTT CASSLVADTQYF
TRBJ1-2 . . TRBV6-5 TGTGCCAGCAGTAAAGGGGGTTTCTATGGCTACACCTTC CASSKGGFYGYTF
TRBJ2-3 . TRBD2 TRBV5-4 TGTGCCAGCAGCTTGGGTGGGACTAGCGGCACAGATACGCAGTATTTT CASSLGGTSGTDTQYF
TRBJ1-2 . . TRBV7-6 TGTGCCAGCAGCTCACAGGTCTATGGCTACACCTTC CASSSQVYGYTF
TRBJ2-2 . TRBD1 TRBV19 TGTGCCAGTAGCGTACAGGGGGCGTTAGCCGGGGAGCTGTTTTTT CASSVQGALAGELFF